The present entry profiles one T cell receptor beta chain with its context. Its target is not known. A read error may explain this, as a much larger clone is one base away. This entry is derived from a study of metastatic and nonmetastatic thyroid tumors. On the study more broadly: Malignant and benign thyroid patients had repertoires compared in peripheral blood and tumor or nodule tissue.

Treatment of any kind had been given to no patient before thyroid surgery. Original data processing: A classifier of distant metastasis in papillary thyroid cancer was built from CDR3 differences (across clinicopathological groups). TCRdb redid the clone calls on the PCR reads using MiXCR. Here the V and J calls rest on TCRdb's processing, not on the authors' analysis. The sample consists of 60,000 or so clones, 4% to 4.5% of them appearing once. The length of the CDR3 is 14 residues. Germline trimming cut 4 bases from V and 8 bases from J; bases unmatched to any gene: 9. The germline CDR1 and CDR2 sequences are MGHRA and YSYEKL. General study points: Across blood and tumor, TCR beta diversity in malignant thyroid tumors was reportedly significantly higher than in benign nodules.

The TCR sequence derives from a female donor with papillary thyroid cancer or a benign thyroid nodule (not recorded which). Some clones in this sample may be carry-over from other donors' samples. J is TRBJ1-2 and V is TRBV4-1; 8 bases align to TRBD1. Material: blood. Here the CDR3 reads CASSRGTGDGGYTF. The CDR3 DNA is TGCGCCAGCAGCCGGGGGACAGGTGATGGAGGCTACACCTTC.